This T cell receptor (beta chain) is from a study of cytomegalovirus exposure and HLA in healthy donors. The V gene end was trimmed by 8 bases and the J gene end by 6 bases; junction bases not matched to a gene: 8. Germline V lookup: CDR1 SNHLY, CDR2 FYNNEI. CDR3 length: 14 amino acids. PCR involved 60 Vbeta and 13 Jbeta primers. The assay was immunoSEQ multiplex PCR, and TCRdb's table has in-frame clones only and misses some. The table shows under 150,000 clones, with approximately 82% occurring only once. Note on this clone: Its antigen is unidentified.

Study-wide findings and caveats: Investigators reported 150 to 200 TCR beta chains as tied to cytomegalovirus. In a later analysis, common viral pathogens appeared linked to several of the most significant clusters.

The rearrangement links TRBV2 to TRBJ2-2, with 8 positions matching TRBD1. Sequenced sample: PBMCs. The receptor comes from a young man in good health and CMV-seropositive. DNA for the CDR3: TGTGCCAGCGGACCCGGACAGGGCGCCGGGGAGCTGTTTTTT. It is translated as CASGPGQGAGELFF.